This entry describes one TCR beta chain. The sample belongs to a study of blood T cell repertoires in COVID-19. At the level of the study: COVID-19 samples from acute and convalescent phases originated in the United States, Italy and Spain. T cells, B-cell-depleted T cells, or PBMCs supplied cDNA or gDNA.

Authors' methods: It was from reference gene primer amplification that nucleated cell counts were estimated. Method: immunoSEQ multiplex PCR; TCRdb's copy keeps in-frame clones and lacks some. The V and J calls and clone size were taken over from that table, and D and trimming were inferred from the DNA. The sample has about 180,000 clones, around 82% seen once. This CDR3 is built from 13 residues. The V segment lost 6 bases and the J segment 1 base; nucleotides outside the gene matches: 1. Germline CDR1 and CDR2: MDHEN and SYDVKM. This sequence joins TRBV28 and TRBJ2-5; 8 nucleotides line up with TRBD1. Sequencing was performed on peripheral blood. The source is a man aged 18 to 30 with active or convalescent COVID-19. The CDR3 DNA is TGTGCCAGCAGAACAGGGGGCCAAGAGACCCAGTACTTC. It translates to CASRTGGQETQYF.